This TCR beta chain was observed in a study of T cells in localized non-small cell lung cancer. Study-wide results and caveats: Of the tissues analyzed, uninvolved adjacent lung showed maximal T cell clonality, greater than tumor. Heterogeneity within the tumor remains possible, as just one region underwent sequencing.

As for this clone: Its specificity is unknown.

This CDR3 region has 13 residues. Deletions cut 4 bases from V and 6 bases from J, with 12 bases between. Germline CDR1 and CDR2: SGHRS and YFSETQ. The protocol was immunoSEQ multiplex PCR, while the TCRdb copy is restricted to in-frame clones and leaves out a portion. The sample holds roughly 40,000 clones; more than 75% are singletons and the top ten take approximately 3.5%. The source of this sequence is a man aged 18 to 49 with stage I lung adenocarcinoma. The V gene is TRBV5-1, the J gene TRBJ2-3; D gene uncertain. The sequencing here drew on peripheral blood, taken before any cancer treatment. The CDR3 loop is CASSNRRFDTQYF. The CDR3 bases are TGCGCCAGCAGCAACCGGAGATTCGATACGCAGTATTTT.